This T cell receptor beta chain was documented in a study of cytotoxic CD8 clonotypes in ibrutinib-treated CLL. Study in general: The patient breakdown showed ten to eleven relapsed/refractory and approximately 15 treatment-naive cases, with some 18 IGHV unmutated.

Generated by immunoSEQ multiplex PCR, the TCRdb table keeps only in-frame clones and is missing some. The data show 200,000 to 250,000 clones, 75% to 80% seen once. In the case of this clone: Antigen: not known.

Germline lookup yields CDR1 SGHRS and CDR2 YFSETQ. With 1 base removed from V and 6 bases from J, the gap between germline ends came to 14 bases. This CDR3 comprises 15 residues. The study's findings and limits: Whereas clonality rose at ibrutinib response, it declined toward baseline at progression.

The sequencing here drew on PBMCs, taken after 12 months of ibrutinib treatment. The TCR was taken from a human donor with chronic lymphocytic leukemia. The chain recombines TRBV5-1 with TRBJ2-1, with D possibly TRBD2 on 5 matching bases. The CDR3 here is CASSLFPRASNEQFF. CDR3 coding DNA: TGCGCCAGCAGCTTGTTTCCGCGGGCGTCCAATGAGCAGTTCTTC.